These T cell receptor beta chains were read from a single sample in a study of long-term antiretroviral therapy in people with HIV. Data came from immunoSEQ multiplex PCR; TCRdb stores just in-frame clones and leaves some out. This table has tens of thousands of clones, approximately 81% appearing once. The input for sequencing was unsorted PBMCs, taken 2.8 years before starting antiretroviral therapy. Receptors were obtained from a woman aged 25-40 years with HIV. CDR3s include the opening cysteine and the closing phenylalanine or tryptophan. D genes are given only for firm matches. Clone sizes are given selectively: once, few, many, or a class where the clone is expanded.

size | J | V | D | DNA | CDR3
once | TRBJ2-1 | TRBV5-8 | TRBD1 | TGTGCCAGCAGCTCCCAGGGGGCGTGGAAGGGACAGTTCTTC | CASSSQGAWKGQFF
- | TRBJ1-1 | TRBV6-5 | TRBD1 | TGTGCCAGCAGTTATAGTCCAGGGGGCGAAGCTTTCTTT | CASSYSPGGEAFF
- | TRBJ2-3 | TRBV2 | TRBD2 | TGTGCCAGCAGCGGGGCTAGCGGGGCAGGGGATACGCAGTATTTT | CASSGASGAGDTQYF
- | TRBJ2-3 | TRBV30 | - | TGTGCCTGGAGTCCATTAAGGGGCACAGATACGCAGTATTTT | CAWSPLRGTDTQYF
- | TRBJ2-1 | TRBV13 | TRBD2 | TGTGCCAGCAGGACGGGGGGAGCTCTTTACAATGAGCAGTTCTTC | CASRTGGALYNEQFF
- | TRBJ2-7 | TRBV29-1 | TRBD1 | TGCAGCGGAGCCAGGACAGGGGCCCACGAGCAGTACTTC | CSGARTGAHEQYF
- | TRBJ1-5 | TRBV28 | - | TGTGCCAGCAGTTTATCCGCAGGGGGCAATCAGCCCCAGCATTTT | CASSLSAGGNQPQHF
- | TRBJ2-7 | TRBV7-3 | TRBD1 | TGTGCCAGCAGCTTGGGACAGGGGATCGAGCAGTACTTC | CASSLGQGIEQYF
- | TRBJ1-1 | TRBV19 | - | TGTGCCAGTAGCGGCGACAGCTTGAACACTGAAGCTTTCTTT | CASSGDSLNTEAFF
- | TRBJ1-1 | TRBV2 | - | TGTGCCAGCACCCTGAACACTGAAGCTTTCTTT | CASTLNTEAFF
- | TRBJ2-3 | TRBV19 | - | TGTGCCAGTAGTATTGGGGCGTCCACAGATACGCAGTATTTT | CASSIGASTDTQYF
- | TRBJ2-7 | TRBV5-4 | - | TGTGCCAGCAGATACCTAGGGGGAGGGGGCAGGAGCGAGCAGTACTTC | CASRYLGGGGRSEQYF
- | TRBJ2-5 | TRBV7-2 | TRBD1 | TGTGCCAGCAGCTTAAGACAGGGGGCCACCGAGACCCAGTACTTC | CASSLRQGATETQYF
- | TRBJ2-7 | TRBV7-6 | - | TGTGCCAGCAGCTCCAAGAGGGGGTCGGATGCGTACGAGCAGTACTTC | CASSSKRGSDAYEQYF
- | TRBJ1-1 | TRBV7-8 | - | TGTGCCAGCAGCTTAGTACCCCTCACTGAAGCTTTCTTT | CASSLVPLTEAFF
few | TRBJ1-5 | TRBV9 | - | TGTGCCAGCAGCTCCTCACATGGGAACAATCAGCCCCAGCATTTT | CASSSSHGNNQPQHF
once | TRBJ1-4 | TRBV12-5 | - | TGTGCTAGTGCCGACGGGCCCGTAAAACTGTTTTTT | CASADGPVKLFF
- | TRBJ2-1 | TRBV5-8 | - | TGTGCCAGCAGCTTGCAGGGGTACAATGAGCAGTTCTTC | CASSLQGYNEQFF
- | TRBJ2-3 | TRBV6-5 | - | TGTGCCAGCAGGCCGGGACTCGCAACAGATACGCAGTATTTT | CASRPGLATDTQYF
- | TRBJ2-7 | TRBV15 | - | TGTGCCACCAGCAGAGGCCTCAGATTGCCCTACGAGCAGTACTTC | CATSRGLRLPYEQYF